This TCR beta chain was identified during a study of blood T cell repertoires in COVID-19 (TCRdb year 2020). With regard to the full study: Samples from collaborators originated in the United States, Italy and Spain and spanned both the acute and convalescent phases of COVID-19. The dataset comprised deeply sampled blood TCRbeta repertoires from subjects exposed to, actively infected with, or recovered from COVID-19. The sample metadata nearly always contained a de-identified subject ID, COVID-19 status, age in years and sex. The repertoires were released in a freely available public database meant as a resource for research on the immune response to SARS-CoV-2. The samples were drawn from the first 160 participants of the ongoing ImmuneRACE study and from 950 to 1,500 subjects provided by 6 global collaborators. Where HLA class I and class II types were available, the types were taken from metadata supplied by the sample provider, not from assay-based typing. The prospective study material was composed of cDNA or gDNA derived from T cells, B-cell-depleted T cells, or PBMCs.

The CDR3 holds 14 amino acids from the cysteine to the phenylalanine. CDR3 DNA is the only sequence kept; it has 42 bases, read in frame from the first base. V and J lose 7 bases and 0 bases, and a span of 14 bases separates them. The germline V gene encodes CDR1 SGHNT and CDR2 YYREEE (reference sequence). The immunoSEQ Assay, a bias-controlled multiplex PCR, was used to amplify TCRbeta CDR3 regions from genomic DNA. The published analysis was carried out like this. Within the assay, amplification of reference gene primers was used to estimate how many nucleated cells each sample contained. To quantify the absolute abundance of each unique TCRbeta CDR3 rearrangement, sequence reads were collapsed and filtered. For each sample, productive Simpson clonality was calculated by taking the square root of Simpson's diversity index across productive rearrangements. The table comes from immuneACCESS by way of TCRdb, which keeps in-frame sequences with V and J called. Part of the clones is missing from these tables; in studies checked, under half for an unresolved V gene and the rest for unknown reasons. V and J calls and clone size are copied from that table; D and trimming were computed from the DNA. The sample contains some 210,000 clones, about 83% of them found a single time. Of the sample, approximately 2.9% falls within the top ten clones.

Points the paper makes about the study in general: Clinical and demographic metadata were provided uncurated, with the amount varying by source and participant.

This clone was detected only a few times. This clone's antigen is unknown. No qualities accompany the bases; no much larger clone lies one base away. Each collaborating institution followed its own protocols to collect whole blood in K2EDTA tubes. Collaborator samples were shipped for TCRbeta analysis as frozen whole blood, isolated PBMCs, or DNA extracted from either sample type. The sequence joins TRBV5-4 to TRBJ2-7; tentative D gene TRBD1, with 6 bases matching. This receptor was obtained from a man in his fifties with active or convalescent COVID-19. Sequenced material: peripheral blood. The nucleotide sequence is TGTGCCAGCCAGACCGGGACACTCTCCTACGAGCAGTACTTC. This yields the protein CASQTGTLSYEQYF.